Presented here are 30 T cell receptor beta chains from one specimen sequenced in a study of T cells after yellow fever vaccination (dated by TCRdb to about 2019). The library was generated by 5' RACE. Sequencing was performed on an Illumina HiSeq 2500. The raw public data were reprocessed by TCRdb itself: fastp quality trimming at Q25, MiXCR clonotype calling, in-frame beta chains only. Here each entry gathers all rows of one CDR3 protein and keeps the most common genes and DNA. Across this sample there are some 63,000 distinct CDR3 sequences, with 6.5% to 8% seen only once. Roughly a third of the sample comes from the top ten. Per the publication, the treatment or condition label means: live attenuated yellow fever vaccine strain. The sample here was CD8+ T cells sorted from PBMCs, taken 15 days after the yellow fever booster vaccination. The source is a man aged 30 to 39 who received the YFV17D yellow fever vaccine.

This clonotype occurred many times. The chain recombines TRBV20-1 with TRBJ2-1, with a tentative D call TRBD2 (6 bases). The germline CDR1 and CDR2 sequences are DFQATT and SNEGSKA (reference sequence). This CDR3 contains 13 residues. V was trimmed by 7 bases and J by 1 base, leaving 11 bases between them. The CDR3 spells CSVGEASYNEQFF. CDR3 coding DNA: TGCAGTGTAGGGGAGGCATCCTACAATGAGCAGTTCTTC.

This clonotype was counted many times. The rearrangement links TRBV11-2 to TRBJ2-7; perhaps TRBD1 as D (6 bases). V lost 5 bases to trimming and J lost 1 base, with 15 bases between them. The CDR3 covers 15 residues. Per germline, CDR1 SGHAT and CDR2 FQNNGV. For the CDR3, the DNA is TGTGCCAGCAGCCCCGGCAGGGACAAGTCCTACGAGCAGTACTTC. It encodes CASSPGRDKSYEQYF.

The sample holds many counts of this clonotype. V is TRBV14 and J is TRBJ2-5; 11 nucleotides match TRBD2. With V trimmed by 3 bases and J by 3 bases, 6 bases remained unmatched. There are 16 residues in the CDR3. Per the germline V gene, CDR1 is SGHDN and CDR2 is FVKESK. The CDR3 nucleotides are TGTGCCAGCAGCCACAAGGGACTAGCGGCAAAAGAGACCCAGTACTTC. Encoded protein: CASSHKGLAAKETQYF. Full variable domain (outside the CDR3, taken from reference TRBV14 and TRBJ2-5): EAGVTQFPSHSVIEKGQTVTLRCDPISGHDNLYWYRRVMGKEIKFLLHFVKESKQDESGMPNNRFLAERTGGTYSTLKVQPAELEDSGVYFCASSHKGLAAKETQYFGPGTRLLVL.

This clonotype came up many times. The chain joins TRBV5-1 to TRBJ2-2; 10 nucleotides align to TRBD2. CDR3 length equals 16 residues. Germline CDR1 reads SGHRS; CDR2 reads YFSETQ. The V and J ends lost 6 bases and 1 base, in that order; junction bases with no gene match: 6. Here the CDR3 reads CASIPTSGVNTGELFF. CDR3 DNA: TGCGCCAGCATCCCAACTAGCGGGGTGAACACCGGGGAGCTGTTTTTT.

This clonotype was recorded a few times. The J gene is TRBJ2-1, the V gene TRBV6-2 or TRBV6-3; 14 bases agree with TRBD2. Germline V lookup: CDR1 MNHEY, CDR2 SVGEGT. V was pared by 2 bases and J by 8 bases, with 14 bases of the junction left unmatched. The CDR3 is made up of 19 amino acids. CDR3: CASSYIQAGTSGRYDEQFF. The CDR3 nucleotides are TGTGCCAGCAGTTACATCCAGGCTGGGACTAGCGGGAGATACGATGAGCAGTTCTTC.

This clonotype was recorded many times. The chain has TRBV11-2 and TRBJ2-1, with D hard to call. This CDR3 has 15 residues. Germline CDR1 SGHAT, CDR2 FQNNGV. Trimming took off 2 bases at V and 4 bases at J, with 12 bases between the two ends. The CDR3 here is CASSLSGNYYNEQFF. In nucleotides, the CDR3 is TGTGCCAGCAGCTTAAGTGGGAATTATTACAATGAGCAGTTCTTC.

This clonotype was detected only a few times. The CDR3 coding sequence is TGTGCCAGCAGCGTAGACTTGCTACACAATGAGCAGTTCTTC. It specifies CASSVDLLHNEQFF. The rearrangement joins TRBV9 to TRBJ2-1; no reliable D call. This CDR3 region has 14 residues. V shed 0 bases and J shed 5 bases, with 9 bases lying between them. The germline V gene has CDR1 SGDLS and CDR2 YYNGEE.

This clonotype came up many times. The J gene is TRBJ2-1, the V gene TRBV7-6; 11 bases are shared with TRBD2. The germline gives CDR1 SGHVS, CDR2 FNYEAQ. The CDR3 consists of 15 residues. With 5 bases clipped from V and 6 bases from J, the junction kept 6 bases outside the gene matches. The CDR3 DNA reads as TGTGCCAGCAGCCCTCCCGGGACTAGCGGCAATGAGCAGTTCTTC. As protein: CASSPPGTSGNEQFF.

This clonotype was detected many times. The chain has TRBV29-1 and TRBJ2-7; D might be TRBD2 (6 bases). V shed 0 bases and J shed 6 bases, with 9 bases lying between them. The CDR3 is 12 residues long. Germline V CDR1 and CDR2: SQVTM, ANQGSEA. CDR3 protein: CSVEEEGIEQYF. The CDR3, as DNA: TGCAGCGTTGAAGAGGAGGGGATCGAGCAGTACTTC.

This clonotype was recorded at least ten times. The chain joins TRBV4-3 to TRBJ2-1; D ambiguous. From germline, CDR1 is LGHNA and CDR2 YSLEER. The CDR3 covers 16 residues. Between the trimmed V and J ends, which lost 5 bases and 6 bases, there was a span of 20 bases. The CDR3 DNA follows: TGCGCCAGCAGCTTTCGGGTTCCCCAGTCGGGCAATGAGCAGTTCTTC. It specifies CASSFRVPQSGNEQFF.

The table lists this clonotype with many counts. The V and J genes are TRBV15 and TRBJ1-1; D not certain. The CDR3 is 13 residues long. Germline V gene data show CDR1 as LNHNV and CDR2 as YYDKDF (reference sequence). Trimming shortened V by 6 bases and J by 0 bases, and 8 bases separated the two germline ends. CDR3 loop: CATRATVNTEAFF. The CDR3 DNA reads as TGTGCCACCAGGGCGACGGTGAACACTGAAGCTTTCTTT.

This clonotype was counted at least ten times. This rearrangement joins TRBV6-4 to TRBJ1-5, with D maybe TRBD1 (5 bases). Germline lookup yields CDR1 MRHNA and CDR2 SNTAGT. This CDR3 has 16 residues. The V and J ends lost 8 bases and 6 bases respectively, with 23 bases between them. The CDR3: CASWGSHPPESQPQHF. The CDR3 coding sequence is TGTGCCAGCTGGGGCAGCCATCCCCCTGAAAGTCAGCCCCAGCATTTT.

This clonotype was picked up many times. The chain has TRBV7-2 and TRBJ2-1, with TRBD1 as a possible D gene (5 bases). V was pared by 5 bases and J by 4 bases, with 12 bases between. The CDR3 totals 14 residues. CDR1 is SGHTA and CDR2 is FQGNSA in the germline V gene. As DNA, the CDR3 is TGTGCCAGCAGCCCGACAAAGGGGTACAATGAGCAGTTCTTC. This sequence encodes CASSPTKGYNEQFF.

This clonotype has ten or more counts. The chain uses TRBV5-1 and TRBJ2-1; 10 positions agree with TRBD1. V lost 4 bases to trimming and J lost 8 bases; unmatched junction nucleotides: 6. This CDR3 has 14 amino acids. CDR1 is SGHRS and CDR2 is YFSETQ in the germline V gene. Written as DNA, the CDR3 is TGCGCCAGCAGCAAGGGACAGGGGATGGATGAGCAGTTCTTC. It specifies CASSKGQGMDEQFF.

This clonotype was seen repeatedly, ten times or more. This chain uses TRBV4-3 with TRBJ2-2, with 16 bases matching TRBD2. Unmatched junction bases numbered 6, after V lost 3 bases and J lost 2 bases. The germline gives CDR1 LGHNA, CDR2 YSLEER. This CDR3 contains 19 residues. The CDR3 region is CASSHLGLAGGPNTGELFF. Written as DNA, the CDR3 is TGCGCCAGCAGCCACCTGGGACTAGCGGGAGGGCCAAACACCGGGGAGCTGTTTTTT.

This clonotype was observed a handful of times. The DNA for the CDR3 is TGCGCCAGCAGCCAAGATCCAGGGGTTTTCTACAATGAGCAGTTCTTC. Translated: CASSQDPGVFYNEQFF. The rearrangement uses TRBV4-3 and TRBJ2-1, with a possible D match to TRBD1 (6 bases). V dropped 0 bases and J dropped 3 bases, with 12 bases sitting between them. In germline, CDR1 is LGHNA, CDR2 YSLEER. This CDR3 region has 16 residues.

The table lists this clonotype with a few counts. The chain combines TRBV19 with TRBJ2-5; D uncertain. Deletions cut 1 base from V and 5 bases from J, with 8 bases between. Germline V gene data show CDR1 as LNHDA and CDR2 as SQIVND (reference sequence). There are 13 residues in the CDR3. The CDR3 loop is CASSIVHVETQYF. In DNA, the CDR3 is TGTGCCAGTAGTATAGTGCACGTGGAGACCCAGTACTTC.

This clonotype was seen at least ten times. The rearrangement joins TRBV6-5 to TRBJ2-7, with D unresolved. Germline V gene sequence: CDR1 MNHEY, CDR2 SVGAGI. V was trimmed by 0 bases and J by 4 bases, leaving 13 bases between them. The CDR3 length is 15 residues. CDR3 residues: CASSYSRPRVYEQYF. DNA for the CDR3: TGTGCCAGCAGTTACTCGAGACCTCGGGTGTACGAGCAGTACTTC.

This clonotype was seen repeatedly, ten times or more. The chain carries TRBV7-9 and TRBJ2-1, with TRBD1 identical over 11 bases. The CDR3 spans 16 residues. With 2 bases clipped from V and 5 bases from J, the junction kept 5 bases outside the gene matches. Germline values: CDR1 SEHNR, CDR2 FQNEAQ (reference sequence). The CDR3 coding sequence is TGTGCCAGCAGCTTATCTGGGACAGGGGGACACAATGAGCAGTTCTTC. It translates to CASSLSGTGGHNEQFF.

The sample holds many counts of this clonotype. The V gene is TRBV4-3, the J gene TRBJ2-5; D perhaps matches TRBD1 (6 bases). The CDR3 loop spans 16 amino acids. Trimming shortened V by 4 bases and J by 9 bases, and 24 bases separated the two germline ends. Germline V gene sequence: CDR1 LGHNA, CDR2 YSLEER. CDR3 protein: CASSLLGAGANWAQYF. CDR3 nucleotide sequence: TGCGCCAGCAGCCTCTTGGGGGCAGGGGCGAATTGGGCCCAGTACTTC.

This clonotype was counted at least ten times. The chain joins TRBV21-1 to TRBJ2-5; TRBD1, as called in the table, went unchecked against the DNA. TRBV21-1 is designated a pseudogene. The CDR3 consists of 16 residues. The CDR3 DNA reads TGTGCCAGCAGTCATCCACCGGGACAGCCAGGTGGGACCCAGTACTTC. This translates into CASSHPPGQPGGTQYF.

In this sample, this clonotype turned up many times. This chain uses TRBV4-3 with TRBJ2-1; 8 bases agree with TRBD2. The CDR3 covers 15 residues. V dropped 0 bases and J dropped 7; count of bases not matched to a gene: 5. The V gene's germline CDR1 is LGHNA and CDR2 YSLEER. CDR3 in amino acids: CASSQEGASGNEQFF. The CDR3 region has the DNA TGCGCCAGCAGCCAAGAAGGGGCTAGCGGGAATGAGCAGTTCTTC.

This chain connects TRBV20-1 to TRBJ2-7; a possible D gene is TRBD2 (6 bases). V was clipped by 4 bases and J by 0 bases, with 13 bases between them. Germline V gives CDR1 DFQATT, CDR2 SNEGSKA (reference sequence). This CDR3 region has 14 residues. The CDR3 loop is CSAIRAGLSYEQYF. The CDR3 region has the DNA TGCAGTGCTATCCGAGCGGGCCTCTCCTACGAGCAGTACTTC.

Ten or more counts support this clonotype. The rearrangement joins TRBV2 to TRBJ2-7; no clear D gene. This CDR3 contains 12 residues. CDR1 is SNHLY, CDR2 FYNNEI, per germline. V lost 7 bases, J lost 3 bases, and 10 bases lay in between. The CDR3 spells CASKVTNYEQYF. CDR3 in DNA: TGTGCCAGCAAAGTAACCAACTACGAGCAGTACTTC.

This clonotype was counted ten times or more. CDR3 sequence: CASSTTGSRSPGGELFF. DNA of the CDR3: TGTGCCAGCAGCACAACGGGATCTCGTAGCCCCGGCGGGGAGCTGTTTTTT. This sequence joins TRBV21-1 and TRBJ2-2; the D call in the table, TRBD2, was not verified against the DNA. TRBV21-1 is designated a pseudogene. This CDR3 region has 17 residues.

Many counts were recorded for this clonotype. This chain uses TRBV6-2 or TRBV6-3 with TRBJ2-2; D not resolved. The germline V gene has CDR1 MNHEY and CDR2 SVGEGT. The CDR3 contains 17 residues. With 5 bases removed from V and 7 bases from J, the gap between germline ends came to 23 bases. CDR3 nucleotide sequence: TGTGCCAGCAGTCCGACCCGGGTGGTAAGGGCCAGCGGGGAGCTGTTTTTT. It yields the protein CASSPTRVVRASGELFF.

Concerning this clonotype itself: This may be a read error, as it is one base from a much larger clone. The CDR3 coding sequence is TGTGCCAGCAGCACGACTAGCATTGATGAGCAGTTCTTC. Residues: CASSTTSIDEQFF. The chain employs TRBV12-3 or TRBV12-4 and TRBJ2-1, with 7 bases that match TRBD2. The V and J ends lost 6 bases and 8 bases, in that order; junction bases with no gene match: 7. CDR3 length: 13 amino acids.

The sample holds many counts of this clonotype. The chain links TRBV5-5 to TRBJ2-5, with TRBD2 matching over 9 bases. The CDR3 is 14 amino acids. CDR1 and CDR2 from the germline V gene are SGHKS and YYEKEE (reference sequence). V was clipped by 4 bases and J by 5 bases; unmatched bases: 6. CDR3 sequence reads: CASSPGTSYETQYF. For the CDR3, the DNA is TGTGCCAGCAGCCCGGGGACTAGCTACGAGACCCAGTACTTC.

The sample holds many counts of this clonotype. CDR3 region: CASSFGGRVGEQFF. The CDR3 coding sequence is TGTGCCAGCAGCTTTGGCGGGAGGGTAGGTGAGCAGTTCTTC. The chain couples TRBV7-2 to TRBJ2-1; TRBD2 aligns across 9 bases. The CDR3 is 14 residues long. CDR1 SGHTA and CDR2 FQGNSA come from the germline V gene. Germline trimming cut 3 bases from V and 9 bases from J; bases unmatched to any gene: 6.

This clonotype has a count of ten or more. V usage is TRBV6-5 and J usage is TRBJ1-3; D is ambiguous. CDR1 and CDR2 from the germline V gene are MNHEY and SVGAGI. The CDR3 is made up of 13 amino acids. Trimming left V 7 bases short and J 0 bases short, with 7 bases between. The CDR3 coding sequence is TGTGCCAGCACAGTCTACTCTGGAAACACCATATATTTT. The encoded protein is CASTVYSGNTIYF.